This T cell receptor (beta chain) was recorded in a study of CD8 T cells in Susac syndrome. The CDR3 consists of 14 residues. Per the germline V gene, CDR1 is DFQATT and CDR2 is SNEGSKA (reference sequence). V lost 0 bases and J lost 2, with 11 bases in between. When the RNA was reverse transcribed, random hexamers were used with an input of roughly 0.45 to 1 ug. One entry per CDR3 protein results from TCRdb running MiXCR on the immunoSEQ multiplex PCR reads. The sample comprises 250,000 to 300,000 distinct CDR3 sequences, approximately 85% of which are singletons, and 0.095% to 0.14% rests with the top ten.

This receptor was taken from a human donor with multiple sclerosis. Sequencing used CD8+ T cells from PBMCs. The chain recombines TRBV20-1 with TRBJ2-7, with a possible D match to TRBD1 (6 bases). The CDR3 coding sequence is TGCAGTGCTAGAGATAGGAAGGGGGCCTACGAGCAGTACTTC. Its translation: CSARDRKGAYEQYF.